This TCR beta chain was profiled in a study of vaccination and CD4 T cells after COVID-19 (dated by TCRdb to about 2022). With regard to the full study: SARS-CoV-2 positivity had been established in the convalescent patients by nasal swab PCR, and mild disease was recorded in several of these patients and severe disease in one. The convalescent cohort comprised six males and four females, including two Hispanic individuals, seven Caucasians, two Asians and one multiracial person. Two doses of either the Pfizer-BioNTech BNT162b2 vaccine (n=8) or the Moderna mRNA-1273 vaccine (n=2) were administered to participants. Post-COVID blood samples from convalescent patients were collected a median of about 110 days after diagnosis, with a range of 35 to 161 days. Post-vaccine blood samples were taken a median of about 77 days after the second vaccine dose, with a range of roughly 13 to 250 days. A few convalescent patients were sampled both early after vaccination (day 14) and late after vaccination (days 161 to 241). The cultures were stimulated with overlapping spike peptide pools from SARS-CoV-2 and from the common cold coronaviruses HCoV-NL63, HCoV-OC43 and HCoV-229E. Control cultures received a CEFX viral epitope pool as the positive control, an HIV-1 Nef peptide pool as the negative control, or no peptide. In under 13 COVID-19 convalescent patients and several infection-naive healthy vaccine recipients, researchers compared the spike-specific CD4+ TCR repertoire from before mRNA vaccination with the repertoire from after.

Per the publication, the time point label means: late sampling 161 to 241 days after vaccination in a few convalescent patients. In light of the paper, this sample's treatment or condition label describes: 10-day PBMC culture with coronavirus spike peptide pools or control peptides (ViraFEST assay). The ViraFEST assay, used in the study, expanded antigen-specific T cells with peptide pools and then identified the expanded clonotypes through TCR sequencing. The convalescent patients' positive SARS-CoV-2 PCR tests were from March to December 2020, which was before the Alpha, Beta and Delta variants emerged in the United States. Roughly 2 million PBMCs per well were cultured in IMDM with roughly 5% human AB serum and about 9.7 IU/ml IL-2, plus 10 ug/ml peptide pools. On days 3 and 7, half of the culture medium was replaced with fresh IL-2-containing medium. After 9 to 10 days of culture, CD4+ T cells were isolated by negative selection using the EasySep CD4+ T cell isolation kit. Ficoll-Paque Plus gradient centrifugation was used to isolate PBMCs from whole blood, and the isolated PBMCs were then either used fresh or cryopreserved at -140C. Culture conditions were generally each tested in triplicate wells.

On the study overall, not on this receptor specifically: The median count of SARS-CoV-2-reactive clonotypes went up from approximately 22 after infection to 35 to 40 after vaccination, although the change was not significant. The study included relatively few convalescent patients and did not analyze early timepoints after natural infection. Of the vaccine-specific clones in convalescent patients, 304 of 307, or nearly all, reacted only to SARS-CoV-2 spike and did not cross-react with common cold coronaviruses. In convalescent patients, a median roughly 88% of post-vaccine SARS-CoV-2-reactive clones were detected only after vaccination, suggesting vaccine-specific priming.

As for this clonotype: The antigen it binds to is not known. Base qualities are not provided; no much larger clone lies one nucleotide away.

From the cysteine through the phenylalanine, the CDR3 covers 14 amino acids. Solely the CDR3 DNA is kept, with 42 bases framed from the first base. V is shortened by 5 bases, J by 4 bases, and the region joining them spans 15 bases. CDR1 SGHTA and CDR2 FQGNSA were looked up in the germline V gene. The protocol used for the library was PCR. TCR sequencing of DNA from cultured CD4+ T cells used the Oncomine TCR Beta short-read assay at the Johns Hopkins FTIC core. The QIAamp micro DNA kit was used to extract genomic DNA from the cultured CD4+ T cells. Oncomine TCR Beta libraries from cultured CD4+ T cells were pooled using unique dual indexes and sequenced on an Illumina iSeq 100. From the authors' description of their analysis: Non-productive sequences were removed, and CDR3s not starting with C, not ending with F or W, or shorter than 7 amino acids were discarded. The MANAFEST web application identified antigen-specific clonotypes by comparing peptide-stimulated wells against reference wells and other culture wells. For a clone to be called positive, the clone needed an FDR below 0.05, an odds ratio above 5, and a productive frequency above 0.1% in at least two of three replicate wells. Clonotypes that were significantly expanded in both SARS-CoV-2 spike wells and at least one common cold coronavirus spike condition were defined as cross-reactive. CDR3 homology was assessed with Levenshtein distances (stringdist) and unrooted phylogenetic trees (ape) in R version 3.6.1. The public reads were quality trimmed at Q25 with fastp and then assembled into clones with MiXCR by TCRdb, keeping productive beta chains. Records with the same CDR3 protein are collapsed into one entry carrying the most frequent genes and DNA. The V and J calls reflect TCRdb's pipeline rather than the authors' work. A total of some 26,000 distinct CDR3 sequences appear in this sample, roughly two fifths of them only once. Of the sample, approximately 5.3% is held by the ten largest clones.

This receptor was identified in a human donor who had recovered from COVID-19. Sequencing used CD4+ T cells from blood, cultured in vitro, obtained about 7 months after SARS-CoV-2 vaccination. Rearrangement joined TRBV7-2 to TRBJ2-7; no confident D gene assignment can be made. The DNA is as follows: TGTGCCAGCAGCGCCCCCCCCGTAGGGTACGAGCAGTACTTC. This encodes CASSAPPVGYEQYF.